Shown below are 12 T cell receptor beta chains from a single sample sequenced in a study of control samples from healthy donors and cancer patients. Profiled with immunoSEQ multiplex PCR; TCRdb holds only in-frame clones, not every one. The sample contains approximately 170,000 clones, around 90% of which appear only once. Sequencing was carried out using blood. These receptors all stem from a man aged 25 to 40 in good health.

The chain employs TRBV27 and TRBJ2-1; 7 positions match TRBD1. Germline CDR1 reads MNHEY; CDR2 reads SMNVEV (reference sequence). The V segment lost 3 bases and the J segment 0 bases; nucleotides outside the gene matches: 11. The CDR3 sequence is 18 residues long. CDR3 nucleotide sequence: TGTGCCAGCAGTTTTAGAGGGACAGCGAAGGGCTCCTACAATGAGCAGTTCTTC. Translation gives CASSFRGTAKGSYNEQFF.

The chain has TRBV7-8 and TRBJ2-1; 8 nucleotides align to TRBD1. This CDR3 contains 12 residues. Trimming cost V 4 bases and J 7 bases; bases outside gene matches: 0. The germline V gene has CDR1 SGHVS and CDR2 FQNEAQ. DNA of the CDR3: TGTGCCAGCAGCTGGACAGGGAATGAGCAGTTCTTC. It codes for CASSWTGNEQFF.

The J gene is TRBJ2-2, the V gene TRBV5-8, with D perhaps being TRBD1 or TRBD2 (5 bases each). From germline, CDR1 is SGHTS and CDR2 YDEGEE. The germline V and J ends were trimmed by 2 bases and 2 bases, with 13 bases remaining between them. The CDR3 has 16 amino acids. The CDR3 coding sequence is TGTGCCAGCAGCTTCGTACGAGGGGTTAACACCGGGGAGCTGTTTTTT. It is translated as CASSFVRGVNTGELFF. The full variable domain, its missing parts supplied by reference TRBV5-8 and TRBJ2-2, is EAGVTQSPTHLIKTRGQQATLRCSPISGHTSVYWYQQALGLGLQFLLWYDEGEERNRGNFPPRFSGRQFPNYSSELNVNALELEDSALYLCASSFVRGVNTGELFFGEGSRLTVL.

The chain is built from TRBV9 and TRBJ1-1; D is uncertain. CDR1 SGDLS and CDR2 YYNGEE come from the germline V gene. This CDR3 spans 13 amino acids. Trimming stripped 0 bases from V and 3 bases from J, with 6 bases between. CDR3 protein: CASSVERHTEAFF. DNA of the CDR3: TGTGCCAGCAGCGTAGAACGGCACACTGAAGCTTTCTTT. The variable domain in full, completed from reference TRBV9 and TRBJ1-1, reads DSGVTQTPKHLITATGQRVTLRCSPRSGDLSVYWYQQSLDQGLQFLIQYYNGEERAKGNILERFSAQQFPDLHSELNLSSLELGDSALYFCASSVERHTEAFFGQGTRLTVV.

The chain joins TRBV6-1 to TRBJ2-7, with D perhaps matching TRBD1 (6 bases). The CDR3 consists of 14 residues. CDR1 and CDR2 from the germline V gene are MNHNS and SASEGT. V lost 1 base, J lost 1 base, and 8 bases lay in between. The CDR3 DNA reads TGTGCCAGCAGTGAAGGGACAGCTTCCTACGAGCAGTACTTC. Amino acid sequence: CASSEGTASYEQYF.

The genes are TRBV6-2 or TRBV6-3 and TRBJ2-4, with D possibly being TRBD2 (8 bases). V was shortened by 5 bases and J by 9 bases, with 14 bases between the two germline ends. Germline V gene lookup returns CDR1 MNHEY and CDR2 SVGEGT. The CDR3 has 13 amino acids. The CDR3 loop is CASSDRAGGIQYF. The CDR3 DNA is TGTGCCAGCAGTGACAGGGCGGGGGGCATTCAGTACTTC.

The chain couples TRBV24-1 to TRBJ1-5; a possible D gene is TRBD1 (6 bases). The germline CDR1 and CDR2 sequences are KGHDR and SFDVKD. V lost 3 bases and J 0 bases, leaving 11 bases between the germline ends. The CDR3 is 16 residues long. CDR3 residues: CATSDPLQGSNQPQHF. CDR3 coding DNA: TGTGCCACCAGTGATCCTTTACAGGGTAGCAATCAGCCCCAGCATTTT.

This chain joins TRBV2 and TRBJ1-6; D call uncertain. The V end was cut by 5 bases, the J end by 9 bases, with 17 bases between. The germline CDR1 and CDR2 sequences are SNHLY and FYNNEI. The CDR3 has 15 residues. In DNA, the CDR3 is TGTGCCAGCAGTTTAATCGTTGTAAGTGGTTCACCCCTCCACTTT. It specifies CASSLIVVSGSPLHF.

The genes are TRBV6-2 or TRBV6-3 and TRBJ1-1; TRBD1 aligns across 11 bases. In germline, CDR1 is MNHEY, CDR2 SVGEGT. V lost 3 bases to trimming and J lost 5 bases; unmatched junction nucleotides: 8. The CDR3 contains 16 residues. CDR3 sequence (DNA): TGTGCCAGCAGTTATATAGGACAGGGGGCAAAGACTGAAGCTTTCTTT. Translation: CASSYIGQGAKTEAFF.

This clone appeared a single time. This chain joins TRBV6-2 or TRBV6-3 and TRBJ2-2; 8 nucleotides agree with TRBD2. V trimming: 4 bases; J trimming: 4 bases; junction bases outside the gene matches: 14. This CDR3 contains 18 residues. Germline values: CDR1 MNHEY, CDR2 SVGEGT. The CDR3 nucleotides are TGTGCCAGCAGTTGGCCGGCCTTCGCCGGGGGGGCCACCGGGGAGCTGTTTTTT. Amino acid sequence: CASSWPAFAGGATGELFF.

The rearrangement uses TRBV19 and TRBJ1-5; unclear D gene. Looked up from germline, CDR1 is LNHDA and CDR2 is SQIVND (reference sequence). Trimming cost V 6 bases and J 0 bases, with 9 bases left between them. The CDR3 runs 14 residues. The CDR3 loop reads CASRRAYSNQPQHF. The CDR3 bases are TGTGCCAGTAGGAGGGCCTATAGCAATCAGCCCCAGCATTTT. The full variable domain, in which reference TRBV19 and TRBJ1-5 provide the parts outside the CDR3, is DGGITQSPKYLFRKEGQNVTLSCEQNLNHDAMYWYRQDPGQGLRLIYYSQIVNDFQKGDIAEGYSVSREKKESFPLTVTSAQKNPTAFYLCASRRAYSNQPQHFGDGTRLSIL.

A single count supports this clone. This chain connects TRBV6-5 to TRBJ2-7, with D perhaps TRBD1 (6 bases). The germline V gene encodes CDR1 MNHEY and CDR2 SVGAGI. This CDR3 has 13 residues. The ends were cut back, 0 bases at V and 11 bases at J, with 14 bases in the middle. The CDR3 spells CASSYSDSHRKYF. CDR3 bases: TGTGCCAGCAGTTACTCGGACAGCCACAGAAAGTACTTC.